These T cell receptor beta chains were read from a single sample in a study of cytomegalovirus exposure and HLA in healthy donors. Using immunoSEQ multiplex PCR, the repertoire was profiled, and TCRdb retains in-frame clones only, with some absent. The top ten clones hold less than 1.1% of a sample with around 190,000 clones, about four fifths of them seen once. Input material: PBMCs. Receptor source: a woman aged 40 to 50 in good health and CMV-seronegative. CDR3s include the opening cysteine and the closing phenylalanine or tryptophan. Each record gives: CDR3 length, V gene, CDR3 protein.

length: 15; V: TRBV7-9; CDR3: CASSLDSGQGTGYTF
length: 14; V: TRBV6-5; CDR3: CASRGQVMNTEAFF
length: 15; V: TRBV9; CDR3: CASSPINPGFNEQYF
length: 14; V: TRBV19; CDR3: CASSMSHRNTEAFF
length: 15; V: TRBV7-2; CDR3: CASSLVGQGGTEAFF
length: 16; V: TRBV15; CDR3: CATSRKRDRESEKLFF
length: 16; V: TRBV4-3; CDR3: CASSQAGTETNYGYTF
length: 14; V: TRBV7-3; CDR3: CASSYSGGAGELFF
length: 14; V: TRBV11-2; CDR3: CASSLGGNQETQYF
length: 14; V: TRBV6-5; CDR3: CASRPGQGTYEQYF
length: 17; V: TRBV2; CDR3: CASRGKEDRTNTGELFF
length: 21; V: TRBV15; CDR3: CATSRDHGGLAGGPYTGELFF
length: 15; V: TRBV4-2; CDR3: CASSQSTGSGNTIYF
length: 19; V: TRBV11-3; CDR3: CASSFRLAGDLGGTDTQYF
length: 15; V: TRBV18; CDR3: CASSSLAGEREGQFF
length: 16; V: TRBV30; CDR3: CAWSGLTGGPFTEAFF
length: 11; V: TRBV29-1; CDR3: CSVSSGYEAFF
length: 14; V: TRBV5-1; CDR3: CASSLAGGNGELFF
length: 16; V: TRBV9; CDR3: CASSGRTSGLTDTQYF
length: 17; V: TRBV5-6; CDR3: CASSLAGGEATNEKLFF
length: 13; V: TRBV7-9; CDR3: CASSKEAYNEQFF
length: 14; V: TRBV7-9; CDR3: CASSLMEGHYGYTF
length: 17; V: TRBV30; CDR3: CAWSGTGLSISGNTIYF
length: 14; V: TRBV30; CDR3: CAWSVGGVSRGYTF